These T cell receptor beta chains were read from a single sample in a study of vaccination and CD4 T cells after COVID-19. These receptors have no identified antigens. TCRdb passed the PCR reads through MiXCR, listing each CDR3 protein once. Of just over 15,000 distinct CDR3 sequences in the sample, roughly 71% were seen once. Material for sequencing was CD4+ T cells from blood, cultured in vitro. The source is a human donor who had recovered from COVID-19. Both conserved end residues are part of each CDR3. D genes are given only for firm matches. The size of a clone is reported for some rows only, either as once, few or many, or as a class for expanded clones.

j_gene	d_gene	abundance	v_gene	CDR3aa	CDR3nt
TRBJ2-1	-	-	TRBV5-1	CASSSPLGIINEQFF	TGCGCCAGCAGCTCGCCTCTCGGAATCATCAATGAGCAGTTCTTC
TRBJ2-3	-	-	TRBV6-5	CASSYGAGPADTQYF	TGTGCCAGCAGTTACGGGGCGGGGCCCGCAGATACGCAGTATTTT
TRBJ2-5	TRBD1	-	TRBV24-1	CATRGAGTGAGETQYF	TGTGCCACCAGGGGTGCCGGGACAGGGGCTGGGGAGACCCAGTACTTC
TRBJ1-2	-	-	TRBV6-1	CASRLDGTNYGYTF	TGTGCCAGCAGACTGGACGGGACTAACTATGGCTACACCTTC
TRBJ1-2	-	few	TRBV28	CASSFPVRAPGYTF	TGTGCCAGCAGTTTCCCCGTGAGGGCTCCTGGCTACACCTTC
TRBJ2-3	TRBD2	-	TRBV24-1	CATMGTSKDTQYF	TGTGCCACTATGGGGACTAGCAAAGATACGCAGTATTTT
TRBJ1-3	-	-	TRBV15	CATSRDVGEYTIYF	TGTGCCACCAGCAGAGATGTGGGGGAATACACCATATATTTT
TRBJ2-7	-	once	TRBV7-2	CASSSYRSSYEQYF	TGTGCCAGCAGCTCGTACAGGAGCTCCTACGAGCAGTACTTC
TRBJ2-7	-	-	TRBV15	CATSRGGDSGEQYF	TGTGCCACCAGCAGAGGGGGGGATTCGGGAGAGCAGTACTTC
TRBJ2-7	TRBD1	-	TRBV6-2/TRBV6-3	CASSSPDRGAYEQYF	TGTGCCAGCAGTTCCCCGGACAGGGGGGCCTACGAGCAGTACTTC
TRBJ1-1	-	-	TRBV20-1	CSGGDRESWSAFF	TGCAGTGGTGGCGACCGAGAGTCGTGGTCGGCTTTCTTT
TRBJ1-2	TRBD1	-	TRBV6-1	CASTRDRGGEAYGYTF	TGTGCCAGCACCCGGGACAGGGGAGGGGAGGCCTATGGCTACACCTTC
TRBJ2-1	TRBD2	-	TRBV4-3	CASSQDGGLAGADEQFF	TGCGCCAGCAGCCAAGACGGGGGACTAGCGGGAGCAGATGAGCAGTTCTTC
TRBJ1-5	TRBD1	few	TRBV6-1	CASSVNQGGNQPQHF	TGTGCCAGCAGTGTAAACCAGGGGGGCAATCAGCCCCAGCATTTT
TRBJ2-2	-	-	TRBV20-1	CSAKTSQGNTGELFF	TGCAGTGCTAAGACTTCTCAGGGGAACACCGGGGAGCTGTTTTTT
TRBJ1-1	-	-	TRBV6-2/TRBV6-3	CASSYPNTEAFF	TGTGCCAGCAGTTACCCAAACACTGAAGCTTTCTTT
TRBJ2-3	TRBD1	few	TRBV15	CATSNRTGRADTQYF	TGTGCCACCAGCAATCGGACAGGGCGGGCAGATACGCAGTATTTT
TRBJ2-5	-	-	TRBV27	CASSLSPGVGQETQYF	TGTGCCAGCAGTTTATCGCCGGGAGTCGGCCAAGAGACCCAGTACTTC
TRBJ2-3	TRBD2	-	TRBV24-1	CATSDPSGRETDTQYF	TGTGCCACCAGTGACCCTAGCGGGAGAGAGACAGATACGCAGTATTTT
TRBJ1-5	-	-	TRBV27	CASSFLQGLGNQPQHF	TGTGCCAGCAGTTTCCTACAGGGTTTGGGCAATCAGCCCCAGCATTTT
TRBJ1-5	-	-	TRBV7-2	CASSVDPASNQPQHF	TGTGCCAGCAGCGTTGACCCCGCCAGCAATCAGCCCCAGCATTTT
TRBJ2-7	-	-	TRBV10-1	CAIQGEQYF	TGCGCCATCCAAGGGGAGCAGTACTTC
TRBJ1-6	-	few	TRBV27	CASRPTGLYNSPLHF	TGTGCCAGCAGGCCAACAGGACTCTATAATTCACCCCTCCACTTT
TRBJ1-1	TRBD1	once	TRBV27	CASSPQGQGIGTEAFF	TGTGCCAGCAGTCCCCAGGGACAGGGGATTGGAACTGAAGCTTTCTTT
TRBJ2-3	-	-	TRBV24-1	CATSGVAGTQYF	TGTGCCACCTCCGGGGTCGCGGGGACGCAGTATTTT
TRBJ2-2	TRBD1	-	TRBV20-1	CSASGDRAGTGELFF	TGCAGTGCTAGCGGAGACAGGGCTGGCACCGGGGAGCTGTTTTTT
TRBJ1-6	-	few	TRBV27	CASSFWRLGPTSPLHF	TGTGCCAGCAGTTTTTGGCGTCTCGGACCTACTTCACCCCTCCACTTT
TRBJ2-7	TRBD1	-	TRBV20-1	CSALRQGTYEQYF	TGCAGTGCCCTTCGACAGGGGACCTACGAGCAGTACTTC
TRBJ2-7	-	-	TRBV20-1	CSALGLRGSYEQYF	TGCAGTGCCCTAGGACTGAGGGGATCCTACGAGCAGTACTTC
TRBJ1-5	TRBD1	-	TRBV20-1	CSATGQGVSNQPQHF	TGCAGTGCTACCGGACAGGGCGTTAGCAATCAGCCCCAGCATTTT
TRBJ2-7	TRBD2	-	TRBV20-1	CSATGTSGRDSYEQYF	TGCAGTGCGACCGGGACTAGCGGGAGGGACTCCTACGAGCAGTACTTC
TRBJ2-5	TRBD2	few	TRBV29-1	CSVDPAGGRGTQYF	TGCAGCGTTGATCCAGCGGGAGGGCGGGGGACCCAGTACTTC
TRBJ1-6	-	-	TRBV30	CAWSVRIQGSYNSPLHF	TGTGCCTGGAGTGTCAGGATTCAGGGGTCCTATAATTCACCCCTCCACTTT
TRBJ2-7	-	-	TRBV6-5	CASSYSDRTYEQYF	TGTGCCAGCAGTTACTCAGACAGAACCTACGAGCAGTACTTC
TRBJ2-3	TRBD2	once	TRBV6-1	CASSRTSQTDTQYF	TGTGCCAGCAGTCGGACTAGCCAGACAGATACGCAGTATTTT
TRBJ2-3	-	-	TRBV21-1	CASAPGQGIDTQYF	TGTGCCAGTGCTCCGGGACAGGGGATAGATACGCAGTATTTT
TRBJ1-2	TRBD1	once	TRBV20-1	CSARSAQGARNGGYTF	TGCAGTGCTAGGAGCGCACAGGGGGCGCGAAACGGGGGCTACACCTTC
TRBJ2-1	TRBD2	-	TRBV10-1	CASSGPSGNEQFF	TGCGCCAGCAGTGGCCCTAGCGGGAATGAGCAGTTCTTC
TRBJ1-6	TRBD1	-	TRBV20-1	CSARGGQGNSPLHF	TGCAGTGCTAGAGGGGGACAGGGTAATTCACCCCTCCACTTT
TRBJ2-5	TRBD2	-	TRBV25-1	CASTRGLAGGSETQYF	TGTGCCAGCACGCGAGGCCTAGCGGGAGGTTCAGAGACCCAGTACTTC
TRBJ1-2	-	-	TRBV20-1	CSARSGGRGYGYTF	TGCAGTGCTCGGAGTGGGGGGCGCGGCTATGGCTACACCTTC
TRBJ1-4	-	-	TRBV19	CASSRAPRGNEKLFF	TGTGCCAGTAGTCGGGCCCCTCGGGGTAATGAAAAACTGTTTTTT
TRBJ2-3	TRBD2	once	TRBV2	CASSGSTAGDTDTQYF	TGTGCCAGCAGTGGAAGTACGGCGGGGGACACAGATACGCAGTATTTT
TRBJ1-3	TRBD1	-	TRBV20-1	CSARTRTGQRENTIYF	TGCAGTGCTCGGACTCGGACAGGGCAAAGGGAAAACACCATATATTTT
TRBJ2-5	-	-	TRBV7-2	CASSKGRQETQYF	TGTGCCAGCAGCAAAGGGCGCCAAGAGACCCAGTACTTC
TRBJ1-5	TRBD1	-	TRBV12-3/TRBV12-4	CASRPNRGDQPQHF	TGTGCCAGCAGGCCGAACAGGGGCGATCAGCCCCAGCATTTT
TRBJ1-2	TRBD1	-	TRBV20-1	CSARDPSKQGADYGYTF	TGCAGTGCTAGGGACCCTTCGAAGCAGGGGGCCGACTATGGCTACACCTTC
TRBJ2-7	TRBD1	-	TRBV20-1	CSAPTGGHYEQYF	TGCAGTGCCCCGACAGGGGGCCACTACGAGCAGTACTTC
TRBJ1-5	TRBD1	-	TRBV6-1	CASSEGDRWNQPQHF	TGTGCCAGCAGCGAAGGGGACAGATGGAATCAGCCCCAGCATTTT